A selection of T cell receptor beta chains follows, all from one sample in a study of T-cell reconstitution after alpha-beta-depleted transplantation in children. Each CDR3 protein gets one entry after TCRdb re-called the PCR reads with MiXCR. The sample carries about 1,000,000 distinct CDR3 sequences, roughly 29% recorded once. Here the sequenced sample was PBMCs, mostly from graft donor cells, taken 360 days after TCRalphabeta/CD19-depleted stem cell transplant. These receptors were obtained from a boy in the first two years of life who had a stem cell transplant for SCID, so the T cells may come from the graft donor. The CDR3 runs from the conserved cysteine through the conserved F or W. Fields, in order: J gene, D gene, clone size, V gene, CDR3 DNA, CDR3 protein. A D gene is named only where the DNA matches it firmly. Rows give clone size only sometimes, using once, few, many, or a class for an expanded clone.

TRBJ2-7,TRBD1,NA,TRBV20-1,TGCAGTGCGACCTACGGGACAGCGAGCTCCTACGAGCAGTACTTC,CSATYGTASSYEQYF
TRBJ1-1,NA,NA,TRBV7-8,TGTGCCAGCAGCTTTAGGGGTTACACTGAAGCTTTCTTT,CASSFRGYTEAFF
TRBJ2-1,NA,NA,TRBV19,TGTGCCAGTAGTATAGATAAGAGGAAGGGACCTAGCGATGAGCAGTTCTTC,CASSIDKRKGPSDEQFF
TRBJ2-3,NA,few,TRBV7-2,TGTGCCAGCAGCCAGGGGGGTGGCAGGAGTCCAGATACGCAGTATTTT,CASSQGGGRSPDTQYF
TRBJ2-5,NA,NA,TRBV20-1,TGCAGTGCGAGGACTCTAACTGAGACCCAGTACTTC,CSARTLTETQYF
TRBJ1-4,TRBD1,many,TRBV29-1,TGCAGCGCCTACAGGGGCCGTAATGAAAAACTGTTTTTT,CSAYRGRNEKLFF
TRBJ2-1,TRBD2,NA,TRBV5-1,TGCGCCAGCAGCTTGGCCCTCGGGGGGGGCGGGGAATGGAATGAGCAGTTCTTC,CASSLALGGGGEWNEQFF
TRBJ2-6,NA,few,TRBV27,TGTGCCAGCAGTTTTTACAGAAGCTCTGGGGCCAACGTCCTGACTTTC,CASSFYRSSGANVLTF
TRBJ2-6,TRBD1,few,TRBV6-4,TGTGCCAGCAGTGAACAGGGGGCATTAGTTGGGGCCAACGTCCTGACTTTC,CASSEQGALVGANVLTF
TRBJ2-5,NA,NA,TRBV24-1,TGTGCCACCAGTGATTTCGGCAGGAACGGGGAGACCCAGTACTTC,CATSDFGRNGETQYF
TRBJ2-7,TRBD1,once,TRBV20-1,TGCAGTGCTACCCAAGGTGGGACAGGGGGGTACGAGCAGTACTTC,CSATQGGTGGYEQYF
TRBJ2-1,NA,NA,TRBV28,TGTGCCAGCAGTTGGCAACTAGTACACAATGAGCAGTTCTTC,CASSWQLVHNEQFF
TRBJ1-2,NA,NA,TRBV27,TGTGCCAGCAGTTTATCGGGATCTTGGGGCTACACCTTC,CASSLSGSWGYTF
TRBJ2-5,NA,many,TRBV5-1,TGCGCCAGCAGCTCGCCGGAGACCCAGTACTTC,CASSSPETQYF
TRBJ1-1,NA,NA,TRBV28,TGTGCCAGCACTCTAGGGGGAAGATGGGAAGCTTTCTTT,CASTLGGRWEAFF
TRBJ2-7,TRBD1,few,TRBV12-3/TRBV12-4,TGTGCCAGCAGTTTTGATCTAAGGGTCCAAGACAGGGGGGGCTCCTACGAGCAGTACTTC,CASSFDLRVQDRGGSYEQYF
TRBJ2-1,NA,NA,TRBV6-5,TGTGCCAGCAGTTACTCGGCAGGGGCGTTGGACCTTGAGCAGTTCTTC,CASSYSAGALDLEQFF
TRBJ2-7,TRBD2,NA,TRBV6-5,TGTGCCAGCAGTTACGGCGCCGGGACTAGCGGGGCTCACTACGAGCAGTACTTC,CASSYGAGTSGAHYEQYF
TRBJ2-3,TRBD2,NA,TRBV5-1,TGCGCCAGCAGCGGCCAGGGCGGGGGGCGCCCAGATACGCAGTATTTT,CASSGQGGGRPDTQYF
TRBJ1-6,NA,many,TRBV28,TGTGCCACCTGGGGCGTGGCGCTACGCGGTAATTCACCCCTCCACTTT,CATWGVALRGNSPLHF
TRBJ2-3,NA,many,TRBV4-1,TGCGCCAGCAGCCTCCGGGACAACCCAACAGATACGCAGTATTTT,CASSLRDNPTDTQYF
TRBJ2-7,TRBD1,NA,TRBV24-1,TGTGCCACCAGTGATCCCCCGGGACAGGGGAACATCTACGAGCAGTACTTC,CATSDPPGQGNIYEQYF
TRBJ2-3,NA,few,TRBV20-1,TGCAGTGCTAGGGAGGGGGAACGCACAGATACGCAGTATTTT,CSAREGERTDTQYF
TRBJ1-2,TRBD1,NA,TRBV4-2,TGTGCCAGCAGCCAAGATCTCAGCCAGGGGGGCGGGGGCTACACCTTC,CASSQDLSQGGGGYTF
TRBJ2-5,TRBD2,few,TRBV4-3,TGCGCCAGCAGCCAAGATGGGCTAGCGGGGGGGCTGGGAGAGACCCAGTACTTC,CASSQDGLAGGLGETQYF
TRBJ2-7,NA,NA,TRBV20-1,TGCAGTGCTTATACAGGGCGGGTCGACGAGCAGTACTTC,CSAYTGRVDEQYF
TRBJ2-2,TRBD2,few,TRBV20-1,TGCAGTGCTAGGACTCCTAGCGGGGGGGCCGGGGAGCTGTTTTTT,CSARTPSGGAGELFF
TRBJ2-3,NA,NA,TRBV7-2,TGTGCCAGCAGCTTAGGGTTCGGGGCGGAGCATACGCAGTATTTT,CASSLGFGAEHTQYF
TRBJ2-2,NA,few,TRBV9,TGTGCCAGCAATTTTCAGGCGTCTCCGAACACCGGGGAGCTGTTTTTT,CASNFQASPNTGELFF
TRBJ2-1,TRBD2,few,TRBV5-5,TGTGCCAGCAGCATCTCCGGGACTAATAATGAGCAGTTCTTC,CASSISGTNNEQFF
TRBJ2-3,TRBD1,NA,TRBV12-3/TRBV12-4,TGTGCCAGCAGTTCTGGGGACAGGGTCACAGATACGCAGTATTTT,CASSSGDRVTDTQYF
TRBJ1-4,NA,NA,TRBV4-2,TGTGCCAGCAGCCAAGTCGCATGGGCAACTAATGAAAAACTGTTTTTT,CASSQVAWATNEKLFF
TRBJ2-3,TRBD1,NA,TRBV5-1,TGCGCCAGCACCGGAAACGACAGGGTGACAGATACGCAGTATTTT,CASTGNDRVTDTQYF
TRBJ2-3,NA,few,TRBV28,TGTGCCAGCAGTTCTAGTCGGGATACGCAGTATTTT,CASSSSRDTQYF
TRBJ2-1,TRBD2,NA,TRBV3-1,TGTGCCAGCAGCCGTACTAGCGGGGGGATTCAGAATGAGCAGTTCTTC,CASSRTSGGIQNEQFF
TRBJ2-7,NA,many,TRBV29-1,TGCAGCGTCCGGACACTTAGCTCCTACGAGCAGTACTTC,CSVRTLSSYEQYF
TRBJ2-4,TRBD1,few,TRBV7-8,TGTGCCAGCAACCAACAGGGGCGCAAAAACATTCAGTACTTC,CASNQQGRKNIQYF
TRBJ2-1,TRBD1,NA,TRBV5-1,TGCGCCAGCAGCATGACAGGGACACCGCAGTTCTTC,CASSMTGTPQFF
TRBJ2-3,NA,many,TRBV5-4,TGTGCCAGCAGCTTGGATCGCCTTGGCACAGATACGCAGTATTTT,CASSLDRLGTDTQYF
TRBJ2-5,TRBD1,NA,TRBV5-1,TGCGCCAGCAGCTTGGAGGGGGCTCCTCAAGAGACCCAGTACTTC,CASSLEGAPQETQYF
TRBJ2-5,NA,NA,TRBV10-3,TGTGCCATCAGTGAGCCTGGAGGGCAGGGCGTCTTCCAAGAGACCCAGTACTTC,CAISEPGGQGVFQETQYF
TRBJ2-6,NA,NA,TRBV29-1,TGCAGCGTTAGTTCTGGGGCCAACGTCCTGACTTTC,CSVSSGANVLTF
TRBJ2-7,TRBD2,few,TRBV28,TGTGCCAGACTTGCTCGGCTAGCGGGGATCTACGAGCAGTACTTC,CARLARLAGIYEQYF
TRBJ2-7,NA,few,TRBV12-3/TRBV12-4,TGTGCCAGCAGTTTTAGTCCCGGGACCTCATACGAGCAGTACTTC,CASSFSPGTSYEQYF
TRBJ2-3,TRBD1,NA,TRBV6-4,TGTGCCAGCAGTGTACACCACAGGGGGTTGGCGCAGTATTTT,CASSVHHRGLAQYF
TRBJ2-7,NA,NA,TRBV5-1,TGCGCCAGCAGCTTGGGCGGACAGTCGAGCTCCTACGAGCAGTACTTC,CASSLGGQSSSYEQYF
TRBJ1-1,TRBD1,NA,TRBV7-9,TGTGCCAGCAGTCAAACATTTGGACAGGGGAAACACACTGAAGCTTTCTTT,CASSQTFGQGKHTEAFF
TRBJ2-7,NA,NA,TRBV4-3,TGCGCCAGCAGCCACCGGGGACCGGGCCCAGAGCAGTACTTC,CASSHRGPGPEQYF
TRBJ2-1,NA,NA,TRBV12-3/TRBV12-4,TGTGCCAGCAGCCCCCCCGGGATCTCCTACAATGAGCAGTTCTTC,CASSPPGISYNEQFF
TRBJ1-1,NA,NA,TRBV5-1,TGCGCCAGCAGCTTGGGTCCGCAAGTGAACACTGAAGCTTTCTTT,CASSLGPQVNTEAFF
TRBJ2-7,TRBD1,NA,TRBV5-1,TGCGCCAGCAGCGCCCGGACAGGGGGCGGCGAGCAGTACTTC,CASSARTGGGEQYF
TRBJ1-1,NA,few,TRBV29-1,TGCAGCGTCCTCGTCATGCCGAACACTGAAGCTTTCTTT,CSVLVMPNTEAFF
TRBJ2-1,TRBD1,NA,TRBV2,TGTGCCAGCAGCGACAGGGCTCAGCAGTTCTTC,CASSDRAQQFF
TRBJ2-3,NA,once,TRBV29-1,TGCAGCATCCGCCCCTCGGCAGGGCAGAACCCCTTCAACAGGAATACGCAGTATTTT,CSIRPSAGQNPFNRNTQYF
TRBJ2-7,TRBD1,NA,TRBV12-3/TRBV12-4,TGTGCCAGCAGTACTGCGGGACAGGGGGTCCTAAAAGGCGAGCAGTACTTC,CASSTAGQGVLKGEQYF